This T cell receptor beta chain was obtained from a study of OX40 agonist ivuxolimab in advanced cancers. Study-level information: Three individuals attained partial responses, comprising one hepatocellular carcinoma case and two cutaneous melanoma cases. Points from the study as a whole: There were also nonresponders showing low normalized T-cell clonal expansion. In general, CD8+ T cells held more expanded clones than CD4+ did, on average.

Excluded were patients having autoimmune disease history or systemic immunosuppression. In the case of this clone: Its antigen remains unknown.

The CDR3 is 12 residues long. The germline CDR1 and CDR2 sequences are GTSNPN and SVGIG (reference sequence). V was shortened by 2 bases and J by 5 bases, with 6 bases between the two germline ends. TCRdb keeps only in-frame clones here, not all; method: immunoSEQ multiplex PCR. The table includes 70,000 to 95,000 clones, 80% to 90% detected once. The material was CD4+ or CD8+ T cells sorted from blood, obtained in a trial of the OX40 agonist ivuxolimab. The clonotype comes from an adult with an advanced solid tumor such as melanoma, head and neck, liver or kidney cancer. The chain couples TRBV30 to TRBJ2-2; D not resolved. The CDR3 is CAWSPRTGELFF. The CDR3, as DNA: TGTGCCTGGAGTCCCCGGACCGGGGAGCTGTTTTTT.